Below, 5 T cell receptor beta chains from the same sample are listed, as sequenced in a study of early T cells in non-severe SARS-CoV-2 infection. MiXCR was run by TCRdb on the 5' RACE reads, yielding one entry per CDR3 protein. Among tens of thousands of distinct CDR3 sequences, roughly 21% were seen once, and the ten largest hold 16%. The starting material was whole blood, obtained at baseline. All receptors derive from an adult who was a healthcare worker with PCR-confirmed SARS-CoV-2 infection or an uninfected control (not recorded which).

This rearrangement joins TRBV7-9 to TRBJ1-1, with D maybe TRBD1 (6 bases). This CDR3 spans 14 amino acids. Germline V gene sequence: CDR1 SEHNR, CDR2 FQNEAQ (reference sequence). With 1 base removed from V and 2 bases from J, the gap between germline ends came to 8 bases. The CDR3 DNA reads TGTGCCAGCAGCTTAGGAGGGGGAAACACTGAAGCTTTCTTT. It specifies CASSLGGGNTEAFF.

The chain recombines TRBV12-3 or TRBV12-4 with TRBJ1-2; D is undetermined. The CDR3 has 15 amino acids. V was shortened by 2 bases and J by 6 bases, with 16 bases between the two germline ends. In nucleotides, the CDR3 is TGTGCCAGCAGTTTAATCCCAGACATGGTACATGGCTACACCTTC. It codes for CASSLIPDMVHGYTF.

This clonotype came up a few times. The J gene is TRBJ1-2, the V gene TRBV12-3 or TRBV12-4; D may be TRBD1 (6 bases). The V end was cut by 5 bases, the J end by 4 bases, with 11 bases between. The CDR3 is made up of 13 amino acids. CDR3 region: CASSQTGLYGYTF. CDR3 bases: TGTGCCAGCAGTCAAACAGGGCTCTATGGCTACACCTTC.

This chain joins TRBV12-3 or TRBV12-4 and TRBJ2-4; 7 bases map to TRBD1. The V gene end was trimmed by 5 bases and the J gene end by 8 bases; junction bases not matched to a gene: 9. The CDR3 sequence is 14 residues long. The CDR3 bases are TGTGCCAGCAGTAAGGACAGGAGAGGGGACATTCAGTACTTC. It codes for CASSKDRRGDIQYF.

This clonotype has just a few counts. CDR3 coding DNA: TGTGCCAGCAGTGTTACCCAGGGGAGCTACGAGCAGTACTTC. Amino acid sequence: CASSVTQGSYEQYF. The chain combines TRBV6-1 with TRBJ2-7, with a possible D match to TRBD1 (6 bases). Germline CDR1 is MNHNS and CDR2 is SASEGT. V was cut by 4 bases and J by 3 bases, with 13 bases left in between. This CDR3 is 14 amino acids long.